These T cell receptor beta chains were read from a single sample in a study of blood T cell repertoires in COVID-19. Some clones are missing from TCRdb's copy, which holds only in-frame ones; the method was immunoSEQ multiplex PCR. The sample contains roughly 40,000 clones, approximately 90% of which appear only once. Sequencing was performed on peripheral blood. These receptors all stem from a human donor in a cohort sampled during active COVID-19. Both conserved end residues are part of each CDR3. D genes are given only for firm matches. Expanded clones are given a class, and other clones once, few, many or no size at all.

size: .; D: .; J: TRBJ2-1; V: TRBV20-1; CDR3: CSANPTGRLFF; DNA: TGCAGTGCTAATCCGACAGGGAGGCTGTTCTTC
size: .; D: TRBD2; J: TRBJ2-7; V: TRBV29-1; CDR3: CSVGGGAYEQYF; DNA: TGCAGCGTTGGCGGGGGGGCCTACGAGCAGTACTTC
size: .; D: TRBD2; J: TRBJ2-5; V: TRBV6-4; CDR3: CASSELAGAQETQYF; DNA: TGTGCCAGCAGTGAACTAGCGGGGGCCCAAGAGACCCAGTACTTC
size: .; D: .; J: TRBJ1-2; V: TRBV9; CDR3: CASSGGHLVGYGYTF; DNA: TGTGCCAGCAGCGGGGGACACCTGGTGGGCTATGGCTACACCTTC
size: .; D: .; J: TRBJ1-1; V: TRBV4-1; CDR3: CASSQRDSLNTEAFF; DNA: TGCGCCAGCAGCCAACGAGACAGCCTGAACACTGAAGCTTTCTTT
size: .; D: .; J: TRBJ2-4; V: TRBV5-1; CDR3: CASSLCSSWPSRANLAKNIQYF; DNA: TGCGCCAGCAGCTTGTGCTCGTCGTGGCCCTCGCGGGCAAATCTAGCCAAAAACATTCAGTACTTC
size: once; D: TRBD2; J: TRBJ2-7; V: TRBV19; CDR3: CASSPRKAGMALKAYEQYF; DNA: TGTGCCAGTAGTCCCCGAAAAGCGGGAATGGCCCTCAAAGCCTACGAGCAGTACTTC
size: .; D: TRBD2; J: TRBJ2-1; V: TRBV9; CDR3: CASSLGLAGGTLLDEQFF; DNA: TGTGCCAGCAGCTTGGGACTAGCGGGGGGGACCCTTCTGGATGAGCAGTTCTTC
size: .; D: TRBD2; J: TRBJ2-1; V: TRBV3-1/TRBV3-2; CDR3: CASSPLTSGGANEQFF; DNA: TGTGCCAGCAGCCCATTAACTAGCGGGGGGGCCAATGAGCAGTTCTTC
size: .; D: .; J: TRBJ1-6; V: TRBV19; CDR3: CASSKFPGLSSYNSPLHF; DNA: TGTGCCAGTAGTAAGTTTCCAGGGCTGAGCTCCTATAATTCACCCCTCCACTTT
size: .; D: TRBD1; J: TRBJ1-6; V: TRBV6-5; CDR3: CASALTGDYNSPLHF; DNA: TGTGCCAGCGCCTTGACAGGGGACTATAATTCACCCCTCCACTTT
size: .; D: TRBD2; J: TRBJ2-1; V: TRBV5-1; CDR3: CASSQGLAGDNEQFF; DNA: TGCGCCAGCAGCCAAGGACTAGCGGGGGACAATGAGCAGTTCTTC
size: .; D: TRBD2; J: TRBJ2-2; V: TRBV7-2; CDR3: CASSLAGLAKGELFF; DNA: TGTGCCAGCAGCTTAGCCGGACTAGCGAAGGGGGAGCTGTTTTTT
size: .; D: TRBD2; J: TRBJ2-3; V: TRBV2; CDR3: CASSSGGANTQYF; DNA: TGTGCCAGCTCTAGCGGGGGGGCAAATACGCAGTATTTT
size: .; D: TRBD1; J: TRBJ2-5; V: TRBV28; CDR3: CASSLTGAKKETQYF; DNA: TGTGCCAGCAGTTTGACAGGGGCGAAAAAAGAGACCCAGTACTTC
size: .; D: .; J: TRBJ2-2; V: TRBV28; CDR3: CASSPRTVNTGELFF; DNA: TGTGCCAGCAGTCCACGGACAGTGAACACCGGGGAGCTGTTTTTT
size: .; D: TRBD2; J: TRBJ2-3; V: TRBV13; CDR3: CASNLRLAGATDTQYF; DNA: TGTGCCAGCAACCTTAGACTAGCGGGAGCGACAGATACGCAGTATTTT
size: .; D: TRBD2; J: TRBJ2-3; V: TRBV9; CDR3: CASSVEAGGPPDTQYF; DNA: TGTGCCAGCAGCGTAGAAGCGGGGGGGCCCCCAGATACGCAGTATTTT
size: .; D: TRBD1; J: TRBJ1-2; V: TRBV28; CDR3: CASFTGVGYTF; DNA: TGTGCCAGTTTTACAGGGGTGGGCTACACCTTC
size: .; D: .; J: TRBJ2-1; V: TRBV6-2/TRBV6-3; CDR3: CASSWRVDGNSYNEQFF; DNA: TGTGCCAGCAGTTGGAGGGTTGACGGAAACTCCTACAATGAGCAGTTCTTC
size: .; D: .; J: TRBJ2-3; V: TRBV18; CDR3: CASSSPDTQYF; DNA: TGTGCCAGCTCAAGCCCAGATACGCAGTATTTT
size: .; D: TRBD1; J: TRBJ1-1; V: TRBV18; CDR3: CASSPPQTGILNTEAFF; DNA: TGTGCCAGCTCACCACCGCAGACAGGGATCTTGAACACTGAAGCTTTCTTT
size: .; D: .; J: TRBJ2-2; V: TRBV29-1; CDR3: CSVGVSAGGGELFF; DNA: TGCAGCGTCGGCGTTAGCGCCGGAGGTGGGGAGCTGTTTTTT
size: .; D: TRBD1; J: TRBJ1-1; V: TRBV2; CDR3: CASSEGDRGRTEAFF; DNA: TGTGCCAGCAGTGAGGGGGACAGGGGGAGAACTGAAGCTTTCTTT
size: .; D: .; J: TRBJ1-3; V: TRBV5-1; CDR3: CASSLAGVSGNTIYF; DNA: TGCGCCAGCAGCTTGGCGGGGGTTTCTGGAAACACCATATATTTT
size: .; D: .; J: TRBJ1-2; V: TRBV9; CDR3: CASSVATGGQGHGYTF; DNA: TGTGCCAGCAGCGTAGCTACGGGAGGGCAGGGTCATGGCTACACCTTC
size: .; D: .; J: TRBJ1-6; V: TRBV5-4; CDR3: CASSPGGGSPLHF; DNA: TGTGCCAGTTCACCGGGGGGCGGTTCACCCCTCCACTTT
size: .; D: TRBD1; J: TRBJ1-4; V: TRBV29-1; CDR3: CSVSTGTDREKLFF; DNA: TGCAGCGTTTCGACCGGGACAGACCGTGAAAAACTGTTTTTT
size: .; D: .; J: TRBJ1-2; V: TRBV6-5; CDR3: CASKKQGYGYTF; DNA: TGTGCCAGCAAGAAACAGGGTTATGGCTACACCTTC
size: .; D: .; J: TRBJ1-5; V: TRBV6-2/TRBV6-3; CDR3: CASSSLRQGNQPQHF; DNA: TGTGCCAGCAGTTCTCTCCGACAGGGCAATCAGCCCCAGCATTTT
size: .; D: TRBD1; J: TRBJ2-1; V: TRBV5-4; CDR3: CASSQGQGIYNEQFF; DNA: TGTGCCAGCAGCCAAGGACAGGGAATATACAATGAGCAGTTCTTC
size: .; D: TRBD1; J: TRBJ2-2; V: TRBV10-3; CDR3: CAISTGQGTSISGELFF; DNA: TGTGCCATCAGTACGGGACAGGGCACCTCGATATCCGGGGAGCTGTTTTTT
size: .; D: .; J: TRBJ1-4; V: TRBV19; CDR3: CASSISSNEKLFF; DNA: TGTGCCAGTAGTATTTCTTCTAATGAAAAACTGTTTTTT
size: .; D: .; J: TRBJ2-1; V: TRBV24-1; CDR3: CATSDTSKPYNEQFF; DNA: TGTGCCACCAGTGATACATCGAAACCGTACAATGAGCAGTTCTTC
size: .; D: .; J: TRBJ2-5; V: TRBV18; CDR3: CASSTRLADQETQYF; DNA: TGTGCCAGCAGCACCCGTCTCGCGGATCAAGAGACCCAGTACTTC
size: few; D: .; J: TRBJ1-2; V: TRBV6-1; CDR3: CASSEQGYGYTF; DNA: TGTGCCAGCAGTGAACAGGGGTACGGCTACACCTTC
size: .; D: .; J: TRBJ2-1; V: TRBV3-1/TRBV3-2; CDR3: CATNGLNNEQFF; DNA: TGTGCCACCAACGGACTGAACAATGAGCAGTTCTTC